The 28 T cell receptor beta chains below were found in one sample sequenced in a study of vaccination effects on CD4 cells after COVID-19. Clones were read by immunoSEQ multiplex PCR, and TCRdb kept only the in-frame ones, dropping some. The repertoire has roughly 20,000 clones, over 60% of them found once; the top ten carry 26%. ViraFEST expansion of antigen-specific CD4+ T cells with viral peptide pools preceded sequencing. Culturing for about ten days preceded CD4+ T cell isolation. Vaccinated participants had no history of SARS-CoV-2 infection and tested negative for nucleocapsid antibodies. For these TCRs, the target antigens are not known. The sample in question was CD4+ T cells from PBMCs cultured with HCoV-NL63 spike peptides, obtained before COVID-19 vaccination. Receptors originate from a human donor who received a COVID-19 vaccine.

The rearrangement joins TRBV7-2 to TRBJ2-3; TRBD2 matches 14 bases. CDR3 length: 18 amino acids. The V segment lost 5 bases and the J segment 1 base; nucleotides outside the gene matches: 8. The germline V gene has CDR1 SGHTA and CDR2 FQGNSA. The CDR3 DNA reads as TGTGCCAGCAGCCACGGGACTAGCGGGAGTTGGGGCACAGATACGCAGTATTTT. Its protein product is CASSHGTSGSWGTDTQYF.

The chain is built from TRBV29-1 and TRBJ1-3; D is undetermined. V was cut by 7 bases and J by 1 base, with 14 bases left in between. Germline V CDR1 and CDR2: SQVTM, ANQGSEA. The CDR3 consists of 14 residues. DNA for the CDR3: TGCAGCGCCCCCGGCGGGCCTTCTGGAAACACCATATATTTT. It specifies CSAPGGPSGNTIYF.

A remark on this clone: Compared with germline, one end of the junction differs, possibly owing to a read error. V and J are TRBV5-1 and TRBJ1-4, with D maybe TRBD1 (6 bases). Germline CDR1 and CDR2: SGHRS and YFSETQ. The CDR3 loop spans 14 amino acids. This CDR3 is CASSLGGVSEKLFF. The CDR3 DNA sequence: TGCGCCAGCAGTTTGGGGGGCGTTAGTGAAAAACTGTTTTTT. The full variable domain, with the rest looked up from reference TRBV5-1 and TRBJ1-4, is KAGVTQTPRYLIKTRGQQVTLSCSPISGHRSVSWYQQTPGQGLQFLFEYFSETQRNKGNFPGRFSGRQFSNSRSEMNVSTLELGDSALYLCASSLGGVSEKLFFGSGTQLSVL.

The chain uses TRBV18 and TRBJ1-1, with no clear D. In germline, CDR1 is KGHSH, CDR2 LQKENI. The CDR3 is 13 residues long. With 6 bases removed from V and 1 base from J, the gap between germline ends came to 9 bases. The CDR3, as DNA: TGTGCCAGCTCTCGAACTCAGAACACTGAAGCTTTCTTT. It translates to CASSRTQNTEAFF.

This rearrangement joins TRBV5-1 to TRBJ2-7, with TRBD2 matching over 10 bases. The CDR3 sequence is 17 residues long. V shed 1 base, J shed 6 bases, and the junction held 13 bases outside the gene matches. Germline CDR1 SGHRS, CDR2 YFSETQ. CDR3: CASSLLAGASGGAEQYF. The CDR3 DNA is TGCGCCAGCAGCTTGCTAGCGGGAGCGTCCGGGGGAGCCGAGCAGTACTTC.

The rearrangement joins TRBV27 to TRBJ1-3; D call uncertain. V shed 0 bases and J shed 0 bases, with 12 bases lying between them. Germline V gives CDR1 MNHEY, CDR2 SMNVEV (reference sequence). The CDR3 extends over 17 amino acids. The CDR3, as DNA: TGTGCCAGCAGTTTATCGGCCAGACTTTTCTCTGGAAACACCATATATTTT. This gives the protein CASSLSARLFSGNTIYF.

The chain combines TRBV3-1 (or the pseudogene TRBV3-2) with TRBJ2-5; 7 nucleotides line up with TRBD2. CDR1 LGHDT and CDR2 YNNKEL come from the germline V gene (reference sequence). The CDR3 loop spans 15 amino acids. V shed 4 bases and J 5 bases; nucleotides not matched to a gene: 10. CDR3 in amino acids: CASSPPGGSLETQYF. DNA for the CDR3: TGTGCCAGCAGCCCTCCGGGCGGGAGTCTTGAGACCCAGTACTTC.

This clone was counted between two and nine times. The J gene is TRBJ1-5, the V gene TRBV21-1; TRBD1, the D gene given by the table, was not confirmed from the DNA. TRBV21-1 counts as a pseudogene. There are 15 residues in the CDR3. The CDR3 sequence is CASSKGGHSNQPQHF. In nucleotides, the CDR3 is TGTGCCAGCAGCAAAGGTGGACATAGCAATCAGCCCCAGCATTTT.

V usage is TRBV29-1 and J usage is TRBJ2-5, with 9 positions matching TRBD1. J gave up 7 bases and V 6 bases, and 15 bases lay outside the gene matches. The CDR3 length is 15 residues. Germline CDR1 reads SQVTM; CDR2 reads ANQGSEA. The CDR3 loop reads CSVAGTGTDLGTQYF. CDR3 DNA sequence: TGCAGCGTCGCCGGGACAGGGACGGATCTAGGGACCCAGTACTTC.

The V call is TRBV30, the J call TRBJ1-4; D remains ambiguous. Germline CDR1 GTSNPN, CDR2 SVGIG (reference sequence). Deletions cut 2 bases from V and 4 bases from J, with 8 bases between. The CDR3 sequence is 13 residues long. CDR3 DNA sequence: TGTGCCTGGAGTAGGCGTTATAATGAAAAACTGTTTTTT. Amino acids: CAWSRRYNEKLFF.

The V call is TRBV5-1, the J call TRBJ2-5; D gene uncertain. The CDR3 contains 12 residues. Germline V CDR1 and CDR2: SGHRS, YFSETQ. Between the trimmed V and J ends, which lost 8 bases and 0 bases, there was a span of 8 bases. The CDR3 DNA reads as TGCGCCAGTAGGCAGGACCAAGAGACCCAGTACTTC. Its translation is CASRQDQETQYF. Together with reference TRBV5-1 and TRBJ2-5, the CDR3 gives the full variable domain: KAGVTQTPRYLIKTRGQQVTLSCSPISGHRSVSWYQQTPGQGLQFLFEYFSETQRNKGNFPGRFSGRQFSNSRSEMNVSTLELGDSALYLCASRQDQETQYFGPGTRLLVL.

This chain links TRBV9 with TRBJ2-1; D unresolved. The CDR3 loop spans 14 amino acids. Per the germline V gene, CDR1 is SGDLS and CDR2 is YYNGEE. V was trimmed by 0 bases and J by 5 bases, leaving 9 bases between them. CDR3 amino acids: CASSVAASNNEQFF. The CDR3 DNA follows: TGTGCCAGCAGCGTAGCGGCTTCTAACAATGAGCAGTTCTTC.

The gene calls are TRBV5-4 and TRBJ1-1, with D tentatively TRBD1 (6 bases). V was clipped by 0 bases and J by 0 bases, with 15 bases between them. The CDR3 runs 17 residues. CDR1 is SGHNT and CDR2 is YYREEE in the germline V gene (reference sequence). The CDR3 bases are TGTGCCAGCAGCTTGGAGGCGACAGGACTAATGAACACTGAAGCTTTCTTT. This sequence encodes CASSLEATGLMNTEAFF.

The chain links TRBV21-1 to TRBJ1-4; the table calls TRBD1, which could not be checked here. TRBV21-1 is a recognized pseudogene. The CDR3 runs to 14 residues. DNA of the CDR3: TGTGCCAGCAGCAAAAGGACAGGGAATGAAAAACTGTTTTTT. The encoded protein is CASSKRTGNEKLFF.

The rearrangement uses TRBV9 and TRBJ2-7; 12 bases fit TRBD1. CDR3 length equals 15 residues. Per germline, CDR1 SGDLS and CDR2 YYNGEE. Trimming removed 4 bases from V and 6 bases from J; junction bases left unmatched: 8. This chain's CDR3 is CASSTRDRGRAEQYF. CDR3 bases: TGTGCCAGCAGCACCCGGGACAGGGGGCGGGCCGAGCAGTACTTC.

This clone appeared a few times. DNA for the CDR3: TGTGCCAGTAGTATTCGGACAGGGAAGTTGATAGGAAATCAGCCCCAGCATTTT. As protein: CASSIRTGKLIGNQPQHF. The genes are TRBV19 and TRBJ1-5; 8 bases align to TRBD1. The junction had 14 bases not matched to a gene; V was cut back by 3 bases and J by 4 bases. The CDR3 totals 18 residues. From germline, CDR1 is LNHDA and CDR2 SQIVND (reference sequence).

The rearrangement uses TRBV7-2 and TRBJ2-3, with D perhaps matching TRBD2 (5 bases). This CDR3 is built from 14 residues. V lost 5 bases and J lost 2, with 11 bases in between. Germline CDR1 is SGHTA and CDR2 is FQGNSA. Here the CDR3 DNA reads TGTGCCAGCAGCCTTCGGACTTCCACAGATACGCAGTATTTT. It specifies CASSLRTSTDTQYF.

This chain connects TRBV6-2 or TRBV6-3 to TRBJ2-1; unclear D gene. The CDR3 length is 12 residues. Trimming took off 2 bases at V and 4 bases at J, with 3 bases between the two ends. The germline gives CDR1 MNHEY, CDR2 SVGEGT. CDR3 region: CASSYMYNEQFF. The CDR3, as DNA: TGTGCCAGCAGTTACATGTACAATGAGCAGTTCTTC.

CDR3 sequence: CATSDPGQGGYGYTF. CDR3 bases: TGTGCCACCAGTGATCCTGGACAGGGAGGCTATGGCTACACCTTC. The chain uses TRBV24-1 and TRBJ1-2; the match to TRBD1 covers 8 bases. This CDR3 region has 15 residues. After removal of 3 bases from V and 4 bases from J, the junction contained 6 bases not matched to a gene. Germline CDR1 is KGHDR and CDR2 is SFDVKD.

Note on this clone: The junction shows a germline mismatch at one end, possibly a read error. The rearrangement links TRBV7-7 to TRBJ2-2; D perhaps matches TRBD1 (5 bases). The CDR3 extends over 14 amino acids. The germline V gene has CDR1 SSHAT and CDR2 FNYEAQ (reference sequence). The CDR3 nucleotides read TGTGCTAGCAGCCTCGGACAGAACACCGGGGAGCTGTTTTTT. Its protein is CASSLGQNTGELFF.

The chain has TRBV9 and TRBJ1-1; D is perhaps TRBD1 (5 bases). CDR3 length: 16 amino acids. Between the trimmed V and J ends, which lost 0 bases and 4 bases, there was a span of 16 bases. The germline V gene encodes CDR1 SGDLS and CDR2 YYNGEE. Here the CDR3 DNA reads TGTGCCAGCAGCGTAGCCGATTCTGGGGCCCGCACTGAAGCTTTCTTT. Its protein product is CASSVADSGARTEAFF.

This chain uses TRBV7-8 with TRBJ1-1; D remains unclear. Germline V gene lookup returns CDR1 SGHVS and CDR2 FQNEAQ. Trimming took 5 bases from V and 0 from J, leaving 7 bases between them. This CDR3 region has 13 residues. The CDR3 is CASSKTMNTEAFF. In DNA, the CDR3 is TGTGCCAGCAGCAAAACAATGAACACTGAAGCTTTCTTT.

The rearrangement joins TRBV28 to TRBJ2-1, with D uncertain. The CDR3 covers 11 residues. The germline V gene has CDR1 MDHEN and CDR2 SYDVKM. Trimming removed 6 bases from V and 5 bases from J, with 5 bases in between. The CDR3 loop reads CASRSNNEQFF. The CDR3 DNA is TGTGCCAGCAGGTCCAACAATGAGCAGTTCTTC. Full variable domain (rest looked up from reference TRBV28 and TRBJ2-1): DVKVTQSSRYLVKRTGEKVFLECVQDMDHENMFWYRQDPGLGLRLIYFSYDVKMKEKGDIPEGYSVSREKKERFSLILESASTNQTSMYLCASRSNNEQFFGPGTRLTVL.

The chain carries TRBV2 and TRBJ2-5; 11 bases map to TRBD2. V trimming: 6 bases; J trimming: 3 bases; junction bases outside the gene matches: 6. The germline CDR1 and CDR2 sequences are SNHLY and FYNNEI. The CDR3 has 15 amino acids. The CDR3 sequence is CASRDRLAGKETQYF. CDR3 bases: TGTGCCAGCAGGGACCGACTAGCGGGAAAAGAGACCCAGTACTTC.

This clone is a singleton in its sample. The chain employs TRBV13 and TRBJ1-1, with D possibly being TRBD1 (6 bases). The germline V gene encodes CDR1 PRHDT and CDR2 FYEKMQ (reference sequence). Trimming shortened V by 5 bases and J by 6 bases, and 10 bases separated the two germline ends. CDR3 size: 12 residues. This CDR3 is CASSRWGPEAFF. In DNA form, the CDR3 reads TGTGCCAGCAGCCGCTGGGGGCCTGAAGCTTTCTTT.

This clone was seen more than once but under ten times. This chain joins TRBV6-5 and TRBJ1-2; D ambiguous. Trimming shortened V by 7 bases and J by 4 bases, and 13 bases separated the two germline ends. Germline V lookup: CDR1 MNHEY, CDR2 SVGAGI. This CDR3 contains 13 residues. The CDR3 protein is CASMVGGAYGYTF. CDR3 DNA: TGTGCCAGCATGGTAGGAGGTGCCTATGGCTACACCTTC.

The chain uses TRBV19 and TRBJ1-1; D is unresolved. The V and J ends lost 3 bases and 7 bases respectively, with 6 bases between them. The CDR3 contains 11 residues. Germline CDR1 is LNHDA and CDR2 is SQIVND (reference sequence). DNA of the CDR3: TGTGCCAGTAGTATTCTAGGTGAAGCTTTCTTT. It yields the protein CASSILGEAFF. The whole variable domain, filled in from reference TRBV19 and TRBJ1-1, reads DGGITQSPKYLFRKEGQNVTLSCEQNLNHDAMYWYRQDPGQGLRLIYYSQIVNDFQKGDIAEGYSVSREKKESFPLTVTSAQKNPTAFYLCASSILGEAFFGQGTRLTVV.

The CDR3 sequence: CSVGHTSPNEQFF. CDR3 nucleotides: TGCAGCGTTGGCCATACTAGCCCCAATGAGCAGTTCTTC. The chain recombines TRBV29-1 with TRBJ2-1; perhaps TRBD2 as D (6 bases). The CDR3 runs to 13 residues. CDR1 is SQVTM, CDR2 ANQGSEA, per germline. V lost 4 bases and J 6 bases, leaving 13 bases between the germline ends.